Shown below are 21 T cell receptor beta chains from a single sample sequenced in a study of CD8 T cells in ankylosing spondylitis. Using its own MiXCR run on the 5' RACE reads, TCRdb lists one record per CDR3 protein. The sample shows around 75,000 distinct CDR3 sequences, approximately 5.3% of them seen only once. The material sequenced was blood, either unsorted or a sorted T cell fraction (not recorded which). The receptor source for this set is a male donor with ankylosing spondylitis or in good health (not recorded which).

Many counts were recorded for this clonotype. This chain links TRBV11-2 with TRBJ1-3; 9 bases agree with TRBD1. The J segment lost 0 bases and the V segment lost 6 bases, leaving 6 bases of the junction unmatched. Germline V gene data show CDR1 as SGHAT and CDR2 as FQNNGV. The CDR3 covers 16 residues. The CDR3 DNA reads TGTGCCAGCAGATTGCCGGGACAGGGCTCTGGAAACACCATATATTTT. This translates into CASRLPGQGSGNTIYF.

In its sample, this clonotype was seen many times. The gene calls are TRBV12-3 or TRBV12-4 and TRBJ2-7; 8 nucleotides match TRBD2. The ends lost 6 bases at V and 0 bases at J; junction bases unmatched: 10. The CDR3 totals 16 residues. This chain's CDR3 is CASRIREGPSSYEQYF. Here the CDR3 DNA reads TGTGCCAGCAGGATACGGGAGGGTCCGAGCTCCTACGAGCAGTACTTC.

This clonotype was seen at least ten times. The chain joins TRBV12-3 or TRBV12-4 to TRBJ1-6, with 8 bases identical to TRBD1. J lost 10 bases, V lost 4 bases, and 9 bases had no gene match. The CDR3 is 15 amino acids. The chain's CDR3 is CASSSVQGASSPLHF. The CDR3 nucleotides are TGTGCCAGCAGTTCCGTCCAGGGGGCTTCATCACCCCTCCACTTT.

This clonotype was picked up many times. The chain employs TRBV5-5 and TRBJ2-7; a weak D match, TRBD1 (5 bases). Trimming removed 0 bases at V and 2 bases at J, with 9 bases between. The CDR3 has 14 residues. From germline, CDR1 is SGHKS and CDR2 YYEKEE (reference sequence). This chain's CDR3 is CASSLAGNTYEQYF. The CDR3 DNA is TGTGCCAGCAGCTTGGCAGGGAATACCTACGAGCAGTACTTC. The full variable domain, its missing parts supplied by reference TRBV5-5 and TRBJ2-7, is DAGVTQSPTHLIKTRGQQVTLRCSPISGHKSVSWYQQVLGQGPQFIFQYYEKEERGRGNFPDRFSARQFPNYSSELNVNALLLGDSALYLCASSLAGNTYEQYFGPGTRLTVT.

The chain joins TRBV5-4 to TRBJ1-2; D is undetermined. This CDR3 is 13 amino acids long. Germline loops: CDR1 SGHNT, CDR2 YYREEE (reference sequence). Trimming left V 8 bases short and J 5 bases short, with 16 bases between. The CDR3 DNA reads TGTGCCAGTAAAAGACAAGATGATTATGGCTACACCTTC. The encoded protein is CASKRQDDYGYTF.

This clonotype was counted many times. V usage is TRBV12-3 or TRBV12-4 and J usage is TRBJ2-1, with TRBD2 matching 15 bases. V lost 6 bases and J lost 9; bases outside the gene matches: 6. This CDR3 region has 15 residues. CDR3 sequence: CASRTGTSGGPEQFF. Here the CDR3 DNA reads TGTGCCAGCAGGACCGGGACTAGCGGGGGGCCTGAGCAGTTCTTC.

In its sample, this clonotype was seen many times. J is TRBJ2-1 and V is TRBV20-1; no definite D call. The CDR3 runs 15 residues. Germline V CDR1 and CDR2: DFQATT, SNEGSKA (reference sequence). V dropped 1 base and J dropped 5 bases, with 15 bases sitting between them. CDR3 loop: CSARVSGNNNNEQFF. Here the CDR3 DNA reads TGCAGTGCTAGAGTGTCCGGCAACAATAACAATGAGCAGTTCTTC.

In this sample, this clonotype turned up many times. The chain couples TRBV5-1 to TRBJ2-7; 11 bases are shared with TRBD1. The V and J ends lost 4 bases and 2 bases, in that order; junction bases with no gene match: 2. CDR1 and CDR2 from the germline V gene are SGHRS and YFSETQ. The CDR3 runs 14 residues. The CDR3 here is CASSGGQGAYEQYF. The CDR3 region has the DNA TGCGCCAGCAGCGGGGGACAGGGGGCCTACGAGCAGTACTTC.

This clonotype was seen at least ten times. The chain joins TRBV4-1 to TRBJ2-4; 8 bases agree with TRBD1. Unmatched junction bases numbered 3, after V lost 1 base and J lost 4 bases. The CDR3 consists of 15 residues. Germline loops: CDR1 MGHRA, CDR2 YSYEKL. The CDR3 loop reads CASSQVDRAKNIQYF. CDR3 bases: TGCGCCAGCAGCCAAGTGGACAGGGCGAAAAACATTCAGTACTTC.

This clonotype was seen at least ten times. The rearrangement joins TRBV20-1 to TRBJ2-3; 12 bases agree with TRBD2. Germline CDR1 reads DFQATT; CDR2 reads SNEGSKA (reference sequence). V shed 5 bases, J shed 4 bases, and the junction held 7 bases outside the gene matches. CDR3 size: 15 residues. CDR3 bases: TGCAGTGCTCCCCTAGCGGGGGGGCGATCAGATACGCAGTATTTT. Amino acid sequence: CSAPLAGGRSDTQYF.

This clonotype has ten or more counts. CDR3 sequence reads: CASSYRGGTTEAFF. DNA for the CDR3: TGTGCCAGCAGTTACAGGGGAGGTACCACTGAAGCTTTCTTT. The rearrangement joins TRBV12-3 or TRBV12-4 to TRBJ1-1, with 7 bases fitting TRBD1. The trim removed 4 bases at V and 4 bases at J, leaving 6 bases unmatched. The CDR3 is made up of 14 amino acids.

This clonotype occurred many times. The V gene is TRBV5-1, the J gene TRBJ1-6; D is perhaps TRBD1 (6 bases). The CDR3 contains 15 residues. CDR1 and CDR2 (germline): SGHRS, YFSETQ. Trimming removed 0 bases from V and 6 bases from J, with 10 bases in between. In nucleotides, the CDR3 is TGCGCCAGCAGCTTGGAACAGGGAGGTAATTCACCCCTCCACTTT. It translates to CASSLEQGGNSPLHF. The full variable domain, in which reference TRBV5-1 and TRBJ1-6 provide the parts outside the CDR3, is KAGVTQTPRYLIKTRGQQVTLSCSPISGHRSVSWYQQTPGQGLQFLFEYFSETQRNKGNFPGRFSGRQFSNSRSEMNVSTLELGDSALYLCASSLEQGGNSPLHFGNGTRLTVT.

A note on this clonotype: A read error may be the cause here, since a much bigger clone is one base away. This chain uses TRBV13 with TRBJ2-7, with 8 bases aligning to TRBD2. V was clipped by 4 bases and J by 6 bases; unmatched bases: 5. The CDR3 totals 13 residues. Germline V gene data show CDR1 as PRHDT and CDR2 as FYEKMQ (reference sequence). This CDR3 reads CASSSSGPCEQYF. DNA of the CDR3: TGTGCCAGCAGCTCTAGCGGGCCGTGCGAGCAGTACTTC.

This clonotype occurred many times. This CDR3 reads CASSFAGGTYNEQFF. The CDR3 DNA reads as TGCGCCAGCAGCTTTGCAGGGGGCACCTACAATGAGCAGTTCTTC. The chain is built from TRBV5-1 and TRBJ2-1; the match to TRBD1 covers 8 bases. This CDR3 region has 15 residues. Per germline, CDR1 SGHRS and CDR2 YFSETQ. V was pared by 2 bases and J by 2 bases, with 3 bases of the junction left unmatched.

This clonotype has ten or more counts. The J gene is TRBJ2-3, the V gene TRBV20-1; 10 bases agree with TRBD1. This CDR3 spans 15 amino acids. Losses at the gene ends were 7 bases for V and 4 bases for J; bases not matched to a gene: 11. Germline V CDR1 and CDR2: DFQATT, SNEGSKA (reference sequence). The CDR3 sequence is CSVRPGQGWPDTQYF. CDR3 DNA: TGCAGTGTCCGCCCGGGACAGGGGTGGCCAGATACGCAGTATTTT.

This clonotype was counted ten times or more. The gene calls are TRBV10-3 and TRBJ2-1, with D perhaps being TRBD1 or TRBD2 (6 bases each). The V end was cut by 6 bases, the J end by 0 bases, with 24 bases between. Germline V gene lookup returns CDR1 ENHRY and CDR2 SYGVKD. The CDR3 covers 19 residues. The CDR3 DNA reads TGTGCCATCAGGGGGTCTGCGGGGCAGGGGAGAACCTCCTACAATGAGCAGTTCTTC. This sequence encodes CAIRGSAGQGRTSYNEQFF.

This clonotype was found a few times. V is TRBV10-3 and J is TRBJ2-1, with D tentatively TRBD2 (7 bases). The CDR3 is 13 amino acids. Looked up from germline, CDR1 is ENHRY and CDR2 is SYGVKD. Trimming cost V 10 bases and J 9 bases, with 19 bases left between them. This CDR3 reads CATLGGASVEQFF. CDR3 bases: TGTGCCACTCTTGGGGGGGCCTCAGTTGAGCAGTTCTTC.

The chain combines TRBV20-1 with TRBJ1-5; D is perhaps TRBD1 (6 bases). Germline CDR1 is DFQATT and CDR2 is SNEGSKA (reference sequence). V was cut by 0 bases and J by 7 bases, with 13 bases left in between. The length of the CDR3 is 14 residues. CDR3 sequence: CSARDLQGGQPQHF. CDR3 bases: TGCAGTGCTAGAGACCTACAGGGCGGCCAGCCCCAGCATTTT.

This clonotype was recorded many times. The DNA of the CDR3 is TGTGCCAGCAGTGAACCAGGGGGCTTCGTAACCGGGGAGCTGTTTTTT. It specifies CASSEPGGFVTGELFF. The chain is built from TRBV6-1 and TRBJ2-2, with 8 bases lining up with TRBD1. V was clipped by 2 bases and J by 5 bases; unmatched bases: 7. CDR3 length: 16 amino acids. Per germline, CDR1 MNHNS and CDR2 SASEGT.

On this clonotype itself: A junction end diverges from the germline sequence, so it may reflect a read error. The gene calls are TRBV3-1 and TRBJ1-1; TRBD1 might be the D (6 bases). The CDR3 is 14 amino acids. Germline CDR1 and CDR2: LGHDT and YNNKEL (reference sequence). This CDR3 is CDSSQGGFYEEAFF. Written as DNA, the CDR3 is TGTGACAGCAGCCAAGGGGGTTTCTACGAGGAAGCTTTCTTT.

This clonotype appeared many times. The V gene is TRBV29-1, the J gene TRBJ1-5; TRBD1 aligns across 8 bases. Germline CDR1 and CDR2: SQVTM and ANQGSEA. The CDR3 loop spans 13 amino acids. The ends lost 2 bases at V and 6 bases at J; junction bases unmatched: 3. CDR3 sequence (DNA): TGCAGCGTTGAACCAGGGGGCGGTCAGCCCCAGCATTTT. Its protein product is CSVEPGGGQPQHF. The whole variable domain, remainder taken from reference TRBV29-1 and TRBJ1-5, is SAVISQKPSRDICQRGTSLTIQCQVDSQVTMMFWYRQQPGQSLTLIATANQGSEATYESGFVIDKFPISRPNLTFSTLTVSNMSPEDSSIYLCSVEPGGGQPQHFGDGTRLSIL.